The 11 T cell receptor beta chains given below trace back to one sample, sequenced in a study of cytomegalovirus exposure and HLA in healthy donors. Primers for the PCR totalled 60 Vbeta and 13 Jbeta. Profiled with immunoSEQ multiplex PCR; TCRdb holds only in-frame clones, not every one. Among about 140,000 clones listed, approximately 84% were seen once. Specimen: PBMCs. The receptors come from a woman between 40 and 50 years old in good health and CMV-seronegative.

The chain uses TRBV4-3 and TRBJ1-2, with 9 bases that match TRBD1. The CDR3 totals 16 residues. CDR1 and CDR2 (germline): LGHNA, YSLEER. V lost 2 bases to trimming and J lost 3 bases; unmatched junction nucleotides: 7. The CDR3 DNA is TGCGCCAGCAGCCAACTCACAGGGGGCGCGCACTATGGCTACACCTTC. Translation gives CASSQLTGGAHYGYTF.

The rearrangement uses TRBV7-9 and TRBJ2-5; 9 bases map to TRBD2. The V gene end was trimmed by 2 bases and the J gene end by 3 bases; junction bases not matched to a gene: 4. From germline, CDR1 is SEHNR and CDR2 FQNEAQ (reference sequence). This CDR3 is 15 amino acids long. The CDR3 protein is CASSLPRTSEETQYF. The CDR3, as DNA: TGTGCCAGCAGCTTACCACGGACTAGCGAAGAGACCCAGTACTTC.

The J gene is TRBJ2-1, the V gene TRBV9; D remains ambiguous. Germline values: CDR1 SGDLS, CDR2 YYNGEE. The CDR3 runs to 12 residues. Between the trimmed V and J ends, which lost 3 bases and 9 bases, there was a span of 10 bases. The CDR3 here is CASSAFDTEQFF. The CDR3 DNA reads TGTGCCAGCAGCGCTTTTGACACTGAGCAGTTCTTC.

The chain links TRBV7-6 to TRBJ2-7, with 7 bases identical to TRBD1. Germline V gene sequence: CDR1 SGHVS, CDR2 FNYEAQ. V shed 5 bases, J shed 4 bases, and the junction held 14 bases outside the gene matches. The CDR3 loop spans 16 amino acids. CDR3 sequence (DNA): TGTGCCAGCAGCCCCGGGGCAGGGGGTAGATGGTACGAGCAGTACTTC. This encodes CASSPGAGGRWYEQYF.

V is TRBV2 and J is TRBJ2-1, with D possibly matching TRBD1 (6 bases). This CDR3 has 13 residues. CDR1 is SNHLY, CDR2 FYNNEI, per germline. V was clipped by 6 bases and J by 15 bases, with 21 bases between them. The CDR3 DNA follows: TGTGCCAGCAGCGGACAGATTACAATGAGGCTGTTCTTC. It is translated as CASSGQITMRLFF.

The chain is built from TRBV2 and TRBJ2-7, with D perhaps TRBD1 (6 bases). The CDR3 extends over 12 amino acids. CDR1 is SNHLY, CDR2 FYNNEI, per germline. Deletions cut 8 bases from V and 0 bases from J, with 8 bases between. CDR3 in amino acids: CASHRASYEQYF. The CDR3 coding sequence is TGTGCCAGCCACAGGGCCTCCTACGAGCAGTACTTC.

The gene calls are TRBV2 and TRBJ1-6; no clear D. Germline V CDR1 and CDR2: SNHLY, FYNNEI. The CDR3 has 14 amino acids. V was clipped by 2 bases and J by 14 bases, with 16 bases between them. This CDR3 reads CASSEMEGPRALHF. The DNA of the CDR3 is TGTGCCAGCAGTGAAATGGAGGGCCCTAGGGCCCTCCACTTT.

The chain has TRBV4-3 and TRBJ1-2; 9 bases map to TRBD1. Germline CDR1 reads LGHNA; CDR2 reads YSLEER. V shed 2 bases and J 6 bases; nucleotides not matched to a gene: 16. The CDR3 contains 18 residues. DNA for the CDR3: TGCGCCAGCAGCCAACAAACCCCTAGACAGGGGGAAGAGGATGGCTACACCTTC. Amino acid sequence: CASSQQTPRQGEEDGYTF.

The V and J genes are TRBV5-4 and TRBJ2-5, with 12 bases lining up with TRBD2. Germline V gene lookup returns CDR1 SGHNT and CDR2 YYREEE (reference sequence). The CDR3 spans 16 residues. V shed 6 bases, J shed 5 bases, and the junction held 11 bases outside the gene matches. The CDR3 region has the DNA TGTGCCAGCAACCTCTTGACTAGCGGGAGCCCTGAGACCCAGTACTTC. It translates to CASNLLTSGSPETQYF.

The J gene is TRBJ1-5, the V gene TRBV11-2; D uncertain. Trimming left V 2 bases short and J 1 base short, with 6 bases between. The CDR3 loop spans 14 amino acids. Per the germline V gene, CDR1 is SGHAT and CDR2 is FQNNGV. Written as DNA, the CDR3 is TGTGCCAGCAGCTTAAGCGAAAGCAATCAGCCCCAGCATTTT. It specifies CASSLSESNQPQHF.

This clone was seen a few times. V is TRBV7-2 and J is TRBJ2-7, with D perhaps TRBD2 (5 bases). Per germline, CDR1 SGHTA and CDR2 FQGNSA. V dropped 4 bases and J dropped 3 bases, with 16 bases sitting between them. This CDR3 comprises 15 residues. The CDR3 DNA is TGTGCCAGCAGCTCCTGGACCCTCGGGAACTACGAGCAGTACTTC. Translating it yields CASSSWTLGNYEQYF.